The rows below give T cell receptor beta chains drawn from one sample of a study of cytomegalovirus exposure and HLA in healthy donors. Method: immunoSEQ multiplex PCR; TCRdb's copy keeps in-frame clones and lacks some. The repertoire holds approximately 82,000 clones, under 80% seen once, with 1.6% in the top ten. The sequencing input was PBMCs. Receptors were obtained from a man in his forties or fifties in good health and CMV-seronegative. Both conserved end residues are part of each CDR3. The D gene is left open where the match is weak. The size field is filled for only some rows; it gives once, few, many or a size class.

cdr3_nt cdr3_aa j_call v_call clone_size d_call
TGTGCCAGCAGCGCTGACAGGGGATCCTATAATTCACCCCTCCACTTT CASSADRGSYNSPLHF TRBJ1-6 TRBV5-4 once TRBD1
TGCAGCGTCCGAGGGACAGGGGGCAGCTCCTACGAGCAGTACTTC CSVRGTGGSSYEQYF TRBJ2-7 TRBV29-1 . TRBD1
TGTGCCAGCAGTGAATCCGGACACCGAATAAGCATTCAGTACTTC CASSESGHRISIQYF TRBJ2-4 TRBV2 few .
TGCGCCAGCAGCCAAGTAACCCCGGACAGGGAAGAAAAACTGTTTTTT CASSQVTPDREEKLFF TRBJ1-4 TRBV4-1 . TRBD1
TGTGCCAGCGGGGATGGGAGGTACGAGCAGTACTTC CASGDGRYEQYF TRBJ2-7 TRBV6-5 . .
TGTGCCAGCAGCTTAGCGGGAGGGACAGATACGCAGTATTTT CASSLAGGTDTQYF TRBJ2-3 TRBV7-3 . TRBD2
TGTGCCAGCAGCCAAGTTTTTGAGCCTTCCTACGAGCAGTACTTC CASSQVFEPSYEQYF TRBJ2-7 TRBV4-2 . .
TGCGCCAGCAGCCAAGATCCAGCAGGGAACAATGAGCAGTTCTTC CASSQDPAGNNEQFF TRBJ2-1 TRBV4-1 . .
TGCGCCAGCAGCCCGGGACAGGGGACTTCTGGGGCCAACGTCCTGACTTTC CASSPGQGTSGANVLTF TRBJ2-6 TRBV4-1 . TRBD1
TGTGCCAGTAGTCATGCCGGGACTAGGAGCACAGATACGCAGTATTTT CASSHAGTRSTDTQYF TRBJ2-3 TRBV19 . TRBD2
TGTGCCAGCAGTTATACCGACACCGAAAAACTGTTTTTT CASSYTDTEKLFF TRBJ1-4 TRBV6-6 medium-sized .
TGTGCCAGCAGCTTAGTTCTAGCGGGAACGGGCTCCTACGAGCAGTACTTC CASSLVLAGTGSYEQYF TRBJ2-7 TRBV7-8 once TRBD2
TGTGCCAGCAGCCTACATAGGACTAGCGCCGGGGAGCTGTTTTTT CASSLHRTSAGELFF TRBJ2-2 TRBV4-2 . TRBD2
TGTGCCAGCTCACCCCCGGCGGGCGGGAGTGAAAAACTGTTTTTT CASSPPAGGSEKLFF TRBJ1-4 TRBV18 few .
TGTGCCAGCAGTCCTATCGGGACTAGCGGTAGCACAGATACGCAGTATTTT CASSPIGTSGSTDTQYF TRBJ2-3 TRBV28 . TRBD2
TGTGCCAGCAGTGTAGTTTACAATCAGCCCCAGCATTTT CASSVVYNQPQHF TRBJ1-5 TRBV6-1 . .
TGTGCCAGCAGCTACGCACAGGGGGCGAAATACAATGAGCAGTTCTTC CASSYAQGAKYNEQFF TRBJ2-1 TRBV7-9 . TRBD1
TGCGCCAGCAGCTTCGCGGCAGATACGCAGTATTTT CASSFAADTQYF TRBJ2-3 TRBV5-1 . .
TGCGCCAGCAGTGAGTCAGGCAGGGAATATTACAATGAGCAGTTCTTC CASSESGREYYNEQFF TRBJ2-1 TRBV10-2 . .
TGTGCCACCAGCGGTCGAGCGGGAGTCGTTTACGAGCAGTACTTC CATSGRAGVVYEQYF TRBJ2-7 TRBV15 . TRBD2
TGCGCCAGCAGCTCCCCCGGGCGGGCCGTTGAGCAGTTCTTC CASSSPGRAVEQFF TRBJ2-1 TRBV4-1 . .
TGTGCCAGCAGTGATGGTCGGAGCGGTGGCACCGGGGAGCTGTTTTTT CASSDGRSGGTGELFF TRBJ2-2 TRBV2 . .
TGCGCCAGCAGCTACACTAGCGGGAGTTCCTACGAGCAGTACTTC CASSYTSGSSYEQYF TRBJ2-7 TRBV5-1 . TRBD2
TGTGCCAGCAGTCACAGGGGCAATCAGCCCCAGCATTTT CASSHRGNQPQHF TRBJ1-5 TRBV28 . .
TGTGCCAGCAGTTTTACAGGGCTGAACACTGAAGCTTTCTTT CASSFTGLNTEAFF TRBJ1-1 TRBV27 . .
TGTGCCAGCAGCTTGAGCGCCCCGCGGCAGTTCTTC CASSLSAPRQFF TRBJ2-1 TRBV5-6 . .
TGTGCCACCACCCCGGGGGACCAAGAGACCCAGTACTTC CATTPGDQETQYF TRBJ2-5 TRBV10-3 few .
TGTGCCAGCAGCCTTGCGGGACAGAGCTCTGGAAACACCATATATTTT CASSLAGQSSGNTIYF TRBJ1-3 TRBV7-3 . TRBD1
TGTGCCAGTAGTCCGGTCTTGAACACTGAAGCTTTCTTT CASSPVLNTEAFF TRBJ1-1 TRBV19 . .
TGTGCCAGTAGTTGGACTAGCGGCTCCTACAATAAGCAGTTCTTC CASSWTSGSYNKQFF TRBJ2-1 TRBV19 . TRBD2
TGTGCCAGCAGTTTTAGAGGGACAGGGGCTAACTATGGCTACACCTTC CASSFRGTGANYGYTF TRBJ1-2 TRBV5-6 few TRBD1
TGTGCCAGCCGGGACAGGGACTCTGAAGCTTTCTTT CASRDRDSEAFF TRBJ1-1 TRBV19 . TRBD1
TGTGCCAGCAGCTATTGGCCTAACGGGTCGCCTGGAAACACCATATATTTT CASSYWPNGSPGNTIYF TRBJ1-3 TRBV6-9 . .
TGTGCCATCAGGGGAGAGGGCAGAGGGAACACCATATATTTT CAIRGEGRGNTIYF TRBJ1-3 TRBV10-3 . .
TGTGCCAGCAGCACGGGACAGGGGCAGCCCCAGCATTTT CASSTGQGQPQHF TRBJ1-5 TRBV7-6 . TRBD1
TGTGCCAGCAGCCCCAGGACTCCTAAAGCTTTCTTT CASSPRTPKAFF TRBJ1-1 TRBV2 . .
TGCGCCAGCAGCCCGGGACAGGGGGGTGAAGCTTTCTTT CASSPGQGGEAFF TRBJ1-1 TRBV5-1 . TRBD1
TGCAGCGTCGGGGAGTGGGATCAGCCCCAGCATTTT CSVGEWDQPQHF TRBJ1-5 TRBV29-1 . .
TGTGCCTGGAGTGTCGCCTCCAGGACAGGGACGCATTTT CAWSVASRTGTHF TRBJ1-5 TRBV30 . TRBD1
TGCGCCAGCAGCTTGTGGACGGAGGAACAGAACTATGGCTACACCTTC CASSLWTEEQNYGYTF TRBJ1-2 TRBV5-1 . .
TGTGCCAGCAGTGAGACGGGGGGGTTTAATGAAAAACTGTTTTTT CASSETGGFNEKLFF TRBJ1-4 TRBV2 . .
TGTGCCTGGAGTCCCGGGGTCGGAGAATCAAATCAGCCCCAGCATTTT CAWSPGVGESNQPQHF TRBJ1-5 TRBV30 . .
TGCGCCAGCAGTGAGGGGCTAGCGGTTCCTACGCAGCAGTACTTC CASSEGLAVPTQQYF TRBJ2-7 TRBV10-1 . TRBD2
TGCGCCAGCAGCCCAGTCTTGGGGGGACAGCCTGAAAAACTGTTTTTT CASSPVLGGQPEKLFF TRBJ1-4 TRBV5-1 once TRBD1
TGTGCCAGTAGTCCAGGACAGGTTAACAATCAGCCCCAGCATTTT CASSPGQVNNQPQHF TRBJ1-5 TRBV19 . TRBD1
TGTGCCAGCAGAGCACCCTGGACAGGGAACACTGAAGCTTTCTTT CASRAPWTGNTEAFF TRBJ1-1 TRBV2 few TRBD1
TGTGCCAGCAGCTTGACAGGCTCCGGCAATCAGCCCCAGCATTTT CASSLTGSGNQPQHF TRBJ1-5 TRBV5-5 . .
TGTGCCACCAGCCCACACCCGGGGGAGTACAATGAGCAGTTCTTC CATSPHPGEYNEQFF TRBJ2-1 TRBV15 . .
TGTGCCAGCAGTGAGACTAGCGGCGCCTACGAGCAGTACTTC CASSETSGAYEQYF TRBJ2-7 TRBV6-1 . TRBD2
TGTGCCAGCAGTGAAACGGGACAGGGATTCGATGAGCAGTTCTTC CASSETGQGFDEQFF TRBJ2-1 TRBV6-4 . TRBD1
TGTGCCACCAGCAGAGGTGGCGGTCTAACCTACGAGCAGTACTTC CATSRGGGLTYEQYF TRBJ2-7 TRBV15 . .
TGCGCCAGCAGCTCCGGACAGAACACCGGGGAGCTGTTTTTT CASSSGQNTGELFF TRBJ2-2 TRBV5-1 few .
TGTGCCAGCAGTTTATCGGCGGGAGCAACCTACAATGAGCAGTTCTTC CASSLSAGATYNEQFF TRBJ2-1 TRBV27 . TRBD2